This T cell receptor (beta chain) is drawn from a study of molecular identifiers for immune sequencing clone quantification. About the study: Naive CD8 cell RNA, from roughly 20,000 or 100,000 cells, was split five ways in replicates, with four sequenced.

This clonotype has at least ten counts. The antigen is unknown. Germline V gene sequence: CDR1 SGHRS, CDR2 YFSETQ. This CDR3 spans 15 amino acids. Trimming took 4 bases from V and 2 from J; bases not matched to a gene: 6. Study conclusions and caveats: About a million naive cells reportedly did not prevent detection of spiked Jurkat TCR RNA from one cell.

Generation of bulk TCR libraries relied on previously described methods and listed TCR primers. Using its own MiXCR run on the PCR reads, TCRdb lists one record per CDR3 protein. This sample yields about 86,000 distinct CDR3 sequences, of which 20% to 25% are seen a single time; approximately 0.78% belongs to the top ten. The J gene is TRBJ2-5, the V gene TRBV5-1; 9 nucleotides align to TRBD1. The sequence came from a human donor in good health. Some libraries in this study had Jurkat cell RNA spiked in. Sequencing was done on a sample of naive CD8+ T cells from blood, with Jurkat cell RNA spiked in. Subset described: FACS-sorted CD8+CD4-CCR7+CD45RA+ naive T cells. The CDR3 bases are TGCGCCAGCAGCGAAGGGACAGGGAGGCAAGAGACCCAGTACTTC. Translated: CASSEGTGRQETQYF.